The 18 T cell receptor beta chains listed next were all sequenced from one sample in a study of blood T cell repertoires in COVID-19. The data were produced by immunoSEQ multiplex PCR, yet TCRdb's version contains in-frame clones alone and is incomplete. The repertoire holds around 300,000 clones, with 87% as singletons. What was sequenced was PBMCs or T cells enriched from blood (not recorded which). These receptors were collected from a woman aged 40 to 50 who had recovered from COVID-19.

The CDR3 sequence is CSVSRDRDGYTF. For the CDR3, the DNA is TGCAGCGTCTCAAGAGACAGGGATGGCTACACCTTC. V usage is TRBV29-1 and J usage is TRBJ1-2; TRBD1 agrees at 7 bases. This CDR3 is 12 amino acids long. The germline CDR1 and CDR2 sequences are SQVTM and ANQGSEA. With V trimmed by 6 bases and J by 6 bases, 7 bases remained unmatched. Filled out from reference TRBV29-1 and TRBJ1-2, the complete variable domain reads SAVISQKPSRDICQRGTSLTIQCQVDSQVTMMFWYRQQPGQSLTLIATANQGSEATYESGFVIDKFPISRPNLTFSTLTVSNMSPEDSSIYLCSVSRDRDGYTFGSGTRLTVV.

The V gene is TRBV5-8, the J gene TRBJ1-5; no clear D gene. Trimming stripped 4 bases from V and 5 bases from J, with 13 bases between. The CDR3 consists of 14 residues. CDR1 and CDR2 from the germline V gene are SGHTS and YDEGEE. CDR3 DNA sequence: TGTGCCAGCAGCCCCCTGGAGGGCCATCAGCCCCAGCATTTT. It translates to CASSPLEGHQPQHF.

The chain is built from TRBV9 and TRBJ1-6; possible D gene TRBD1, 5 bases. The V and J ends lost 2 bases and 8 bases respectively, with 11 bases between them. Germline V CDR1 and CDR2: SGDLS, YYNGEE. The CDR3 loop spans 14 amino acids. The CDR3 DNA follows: TGTGCCAGCAGCGTGGGGGGTGGGCATTCACCCCTCCACTTT. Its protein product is CASSVGGGHSPLHF.

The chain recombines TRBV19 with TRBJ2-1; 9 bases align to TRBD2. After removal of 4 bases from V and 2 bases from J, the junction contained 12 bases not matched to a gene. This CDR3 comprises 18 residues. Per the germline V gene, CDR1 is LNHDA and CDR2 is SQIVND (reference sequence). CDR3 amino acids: CASSKGTSSLGPYNEQFF. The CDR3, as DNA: TGTGCCAGTAGTAAGGGGACTAGCTCCTTAGGGCCCTACAATGAGCAGTTCTTC.

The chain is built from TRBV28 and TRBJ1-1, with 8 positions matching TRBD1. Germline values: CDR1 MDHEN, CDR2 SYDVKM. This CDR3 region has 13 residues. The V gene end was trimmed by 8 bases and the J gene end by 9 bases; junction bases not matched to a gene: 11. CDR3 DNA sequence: TGTGCCAGCGGCTCAAGCAGGGGGCTTCAAGCTTTCTTT. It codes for CASGSSRGLQAFF. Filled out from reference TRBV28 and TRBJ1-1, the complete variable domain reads DVKVTQSSRYLVKRTGEKVFLECVQDMDHENMFWYRQDPGLGLRLIYFSYDVKMKEKGDIPEGYSVSREKKERFSLILESASTNQTSMYLCASGSSRGLQAFFGQGTRLTVV.

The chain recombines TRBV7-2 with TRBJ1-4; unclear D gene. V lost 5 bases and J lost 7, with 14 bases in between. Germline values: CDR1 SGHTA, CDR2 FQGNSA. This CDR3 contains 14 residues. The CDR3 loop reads CASSGGQRSEKLFF. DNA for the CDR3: TGTGCCAGCAGCGGAGGTCAACGTAGTGAAAAACTGTTTTTT.

CDR3 region: CASSKGLAGESYNEQFF. In DNA form, the CDR3 reads TGTGCCAGCAGCAAGGGACTAGCGGGAGAGTCCTACAATGAGCAGTTCTTC. The gene calls are TRBV21-1 and TRBJ2-1; TRBD2, the table's D call, was not compared with the DNA. TRBV21-1 is a known pseudogene. CDR3 length: 17 amino acids.

The CDR3: CTKDRADYGYTF. For the CDR3, the DNA is TGCACAAAGGACAGGGCTGACTATGGCTACACCTTC. This chain joins TRBV5-1 and TRBJ1-2, with TRBD1 identical over 8 bases. Germline CDR1 reads SGHRS; CDR2 reads YFSETQ. The CDR3 consists of 12 residues.

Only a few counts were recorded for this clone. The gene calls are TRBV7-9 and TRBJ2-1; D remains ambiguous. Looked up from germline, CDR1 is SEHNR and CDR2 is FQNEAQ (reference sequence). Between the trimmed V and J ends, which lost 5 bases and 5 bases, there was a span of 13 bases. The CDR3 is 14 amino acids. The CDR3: CASSPLRPHNEQFF. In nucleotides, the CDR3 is TGTGCCAGCAGCCCTCTGAGGCCTCACAATGAGCAGTTCTTC.

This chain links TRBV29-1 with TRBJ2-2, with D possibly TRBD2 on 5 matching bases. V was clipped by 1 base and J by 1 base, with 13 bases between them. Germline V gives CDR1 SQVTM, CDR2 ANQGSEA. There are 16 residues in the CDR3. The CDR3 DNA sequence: TGCAGCGTTGAAGGAGGGTTGAAAGGGAACACCGGGGAGCTGTTTTTT. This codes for CSVEGGLKGNTGELFF.

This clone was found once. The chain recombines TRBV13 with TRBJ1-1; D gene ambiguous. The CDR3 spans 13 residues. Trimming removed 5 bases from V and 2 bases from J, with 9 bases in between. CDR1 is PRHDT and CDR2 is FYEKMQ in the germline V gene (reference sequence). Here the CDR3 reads CASSSGGNTEAFF. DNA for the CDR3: TGTGCCAGCAGCAGTGGCGGTAACACTGAAGCTTTCTTT.

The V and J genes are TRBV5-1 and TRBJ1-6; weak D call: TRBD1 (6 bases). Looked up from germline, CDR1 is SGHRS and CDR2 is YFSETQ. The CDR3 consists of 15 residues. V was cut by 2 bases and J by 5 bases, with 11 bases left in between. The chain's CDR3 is CASSFWAGDNSPLHF. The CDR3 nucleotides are TGCGCCAGCAGCTTTTGGGCAGGGGATAATTCACCCCTCCACTTT.

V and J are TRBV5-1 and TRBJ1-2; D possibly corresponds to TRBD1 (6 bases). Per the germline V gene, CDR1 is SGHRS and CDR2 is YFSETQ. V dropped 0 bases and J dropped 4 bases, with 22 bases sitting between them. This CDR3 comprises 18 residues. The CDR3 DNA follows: TGCGCCAGCAGCTTGGCCGGTTGGACAGCCCTCCGTAGCTATGGCTACACCTTC. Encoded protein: CASSLAGWTALRSYGYTF.

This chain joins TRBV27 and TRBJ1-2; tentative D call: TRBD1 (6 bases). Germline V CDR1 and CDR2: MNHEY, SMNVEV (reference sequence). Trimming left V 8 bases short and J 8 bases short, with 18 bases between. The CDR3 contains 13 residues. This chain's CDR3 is CASGNRDRGGYTF. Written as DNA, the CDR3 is TGTGCCAGCGGTAACAGGGACCGGGGCGGCTACACCTTC.

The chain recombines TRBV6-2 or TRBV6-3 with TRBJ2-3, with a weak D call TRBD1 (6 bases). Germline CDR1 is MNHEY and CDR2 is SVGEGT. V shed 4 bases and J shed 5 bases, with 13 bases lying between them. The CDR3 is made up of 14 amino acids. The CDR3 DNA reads TGTGCCAGCAGTTCTGCAGGGGCGAGAGATACGCAGTATTTT. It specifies CASSSAGARDTQYF.

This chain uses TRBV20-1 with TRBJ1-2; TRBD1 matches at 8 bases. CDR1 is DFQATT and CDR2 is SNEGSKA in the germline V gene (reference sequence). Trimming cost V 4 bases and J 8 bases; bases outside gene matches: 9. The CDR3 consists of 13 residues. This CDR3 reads CSATEDRAGGYTF. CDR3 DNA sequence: TGCAGTGCTACTGAGGACAGGGCTGGAGGCTACACCTTC.

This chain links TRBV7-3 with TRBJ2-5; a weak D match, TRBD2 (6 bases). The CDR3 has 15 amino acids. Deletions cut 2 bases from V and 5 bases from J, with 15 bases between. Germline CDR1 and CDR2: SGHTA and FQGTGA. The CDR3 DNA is TGTGCCAGCAGCTTAGACGCCGGGAGTAGGGAGACCCAGTACTTC. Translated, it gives CASSLDAGSRETQYF.

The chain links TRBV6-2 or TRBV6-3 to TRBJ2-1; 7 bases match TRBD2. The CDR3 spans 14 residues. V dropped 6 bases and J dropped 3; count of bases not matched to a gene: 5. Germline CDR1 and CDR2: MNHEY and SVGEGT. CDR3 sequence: CASSHGLDYNEQFF. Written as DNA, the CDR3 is TGTGCCAGCAGCCATGGACTAGACTACAATGAGCAGTTCTTC.